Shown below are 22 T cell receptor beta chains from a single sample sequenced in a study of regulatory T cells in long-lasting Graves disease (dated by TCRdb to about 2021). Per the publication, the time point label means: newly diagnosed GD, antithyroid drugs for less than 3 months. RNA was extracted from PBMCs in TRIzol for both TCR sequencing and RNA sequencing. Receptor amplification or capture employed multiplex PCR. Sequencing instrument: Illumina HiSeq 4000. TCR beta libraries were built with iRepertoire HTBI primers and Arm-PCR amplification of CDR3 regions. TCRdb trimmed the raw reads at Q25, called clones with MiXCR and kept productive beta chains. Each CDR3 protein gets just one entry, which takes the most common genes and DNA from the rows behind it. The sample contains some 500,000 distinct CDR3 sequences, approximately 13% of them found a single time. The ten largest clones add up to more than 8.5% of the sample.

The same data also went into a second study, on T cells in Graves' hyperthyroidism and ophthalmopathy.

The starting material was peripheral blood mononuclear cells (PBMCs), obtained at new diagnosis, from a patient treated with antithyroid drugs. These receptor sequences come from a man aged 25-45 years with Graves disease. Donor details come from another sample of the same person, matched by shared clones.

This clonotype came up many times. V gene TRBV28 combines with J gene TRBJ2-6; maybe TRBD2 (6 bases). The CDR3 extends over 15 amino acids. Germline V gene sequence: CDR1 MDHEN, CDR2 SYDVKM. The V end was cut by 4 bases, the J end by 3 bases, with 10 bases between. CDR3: CASSSGAGGANVLTF. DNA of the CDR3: TGTGCCAGCAGTTCGGGAGCGGGTGGGGCCAACGTCCTGACTTTC.

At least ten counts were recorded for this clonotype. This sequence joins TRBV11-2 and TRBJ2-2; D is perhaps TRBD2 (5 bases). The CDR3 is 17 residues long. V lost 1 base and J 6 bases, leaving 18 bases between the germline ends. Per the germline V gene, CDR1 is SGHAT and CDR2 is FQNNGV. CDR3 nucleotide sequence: TGTGCCAGCAGCTTAGCCCCCGGACTCGGGTACGCCGGGGAGCTGTTTTTT. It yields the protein CASSLAPGLGYAGELFF.

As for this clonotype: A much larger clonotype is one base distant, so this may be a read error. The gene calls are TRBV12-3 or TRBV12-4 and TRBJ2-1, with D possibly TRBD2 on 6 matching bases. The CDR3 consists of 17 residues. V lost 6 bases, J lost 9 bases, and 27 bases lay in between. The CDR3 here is CASSSLRISGPNVEQFF. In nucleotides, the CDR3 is TGTGCCAGCAGCTCGCTTCGAATTAGCGGTCCGAATGTTGAGCAGTTCTTC.

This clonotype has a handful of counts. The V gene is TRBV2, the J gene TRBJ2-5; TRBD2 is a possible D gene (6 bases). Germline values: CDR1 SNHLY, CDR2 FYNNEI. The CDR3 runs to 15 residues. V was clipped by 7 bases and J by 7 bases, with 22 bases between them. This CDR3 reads CASTQRDSKLRTQYF. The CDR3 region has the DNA TGTGCCAGCACCCAGAGGGACTCTAAATTGCGGACCCAGTACTTC.

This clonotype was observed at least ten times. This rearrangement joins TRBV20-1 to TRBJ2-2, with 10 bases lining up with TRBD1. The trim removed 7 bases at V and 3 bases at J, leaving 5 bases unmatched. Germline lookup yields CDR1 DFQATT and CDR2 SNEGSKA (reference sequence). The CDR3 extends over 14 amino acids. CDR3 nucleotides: TGCAGTGTCCGGGACAGGGGTTACACCGGGGAGCTGTTTTTT. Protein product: CSVRDRGYTGELFF.

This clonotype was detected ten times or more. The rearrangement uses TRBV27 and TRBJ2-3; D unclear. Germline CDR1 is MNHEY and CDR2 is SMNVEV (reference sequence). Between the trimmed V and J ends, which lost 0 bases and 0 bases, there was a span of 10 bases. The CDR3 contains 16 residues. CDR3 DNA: TGTGCCAGCAGTTTATCGCCCAGCTCTAGCACAGATACGCAGTATTTT. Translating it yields CASSLSPSSSTDTQYF.

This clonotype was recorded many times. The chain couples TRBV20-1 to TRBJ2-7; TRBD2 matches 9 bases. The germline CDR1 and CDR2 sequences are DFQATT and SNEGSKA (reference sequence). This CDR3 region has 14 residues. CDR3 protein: CIPTRAGGPYEQYF. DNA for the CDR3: TGCATTCCAACCCGGGCGGGAGGGCCCTACGAGCAGTACTTC.

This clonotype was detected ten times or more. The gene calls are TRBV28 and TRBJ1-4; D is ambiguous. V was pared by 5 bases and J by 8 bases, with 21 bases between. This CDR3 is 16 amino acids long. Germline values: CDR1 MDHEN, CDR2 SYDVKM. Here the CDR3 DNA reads TGTGCCAGCAGTAGTTTACCCTCCTCCAGGAGGGAAAAACTGTTTTTT. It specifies CASSSLPSSRREKLFF.

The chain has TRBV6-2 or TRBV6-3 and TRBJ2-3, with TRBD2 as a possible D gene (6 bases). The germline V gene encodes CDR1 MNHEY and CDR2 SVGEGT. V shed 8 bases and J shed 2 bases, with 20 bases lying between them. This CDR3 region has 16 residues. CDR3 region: CASGPGRTSITDTQYF. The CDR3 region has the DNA TGTGCCAGCGGCCCGGGGAGGACCTCGATCACAGATACGCAGTATTTT.

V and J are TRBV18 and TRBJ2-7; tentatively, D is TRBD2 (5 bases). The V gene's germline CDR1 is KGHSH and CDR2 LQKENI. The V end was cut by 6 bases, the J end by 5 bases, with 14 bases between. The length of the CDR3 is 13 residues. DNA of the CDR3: TGTGCCAGCTCTCCCCCGGGGAGTGACGAGCAGTACTTC. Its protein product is CASSPPGSDEQYF. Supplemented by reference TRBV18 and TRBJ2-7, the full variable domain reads NAGVMQNPRHLVRRRGQEARLRCSPMKGHSHVYWYRQLPEEGLKFMVYLQKENIIDESGMPKERFSAEFPKEGPSILRIQQVVRGDSAAYFCASSPPGSDEQYFGPGTRLTVT.

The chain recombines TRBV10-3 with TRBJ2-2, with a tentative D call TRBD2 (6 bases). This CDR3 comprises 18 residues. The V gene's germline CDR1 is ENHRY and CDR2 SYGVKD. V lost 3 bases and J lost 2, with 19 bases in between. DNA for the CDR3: TGTGCCATCAGTGACTACGTTAAAAGCGGGCTAAACACCGGGGAGCTGTTTTTT. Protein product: CAISDYVKSGLNTGELFF.

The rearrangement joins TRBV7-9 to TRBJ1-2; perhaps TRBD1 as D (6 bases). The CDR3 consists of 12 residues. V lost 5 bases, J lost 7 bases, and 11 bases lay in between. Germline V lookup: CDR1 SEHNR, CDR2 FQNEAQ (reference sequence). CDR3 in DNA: TGTGCCAGCAGCACCGGACAGTCTGGCTACACCTTC. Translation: CASSTGQSGYTF.

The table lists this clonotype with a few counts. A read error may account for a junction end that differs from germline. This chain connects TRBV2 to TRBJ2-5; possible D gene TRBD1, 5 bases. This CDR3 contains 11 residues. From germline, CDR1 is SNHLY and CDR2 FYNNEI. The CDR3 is CASRAEETQYF. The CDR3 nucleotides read TGTGCTAGCAGGGCGGAAGAGACCCAGTACTTC. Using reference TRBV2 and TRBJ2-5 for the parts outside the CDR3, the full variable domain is EPEVTQTPSHQVTQMGQEVILRCVPISNHLYFYWYRQILGQKVEFLVSFYNNEISEKSEIFDDQFSVERPDGSNFTLKIRSTKLEDSAMYFCASRAEETQYFGPGTRLLVL.

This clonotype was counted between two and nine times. The CDR3 region is CASSQGLAGSGETQYF. CDR3 coding DNA: TGTGCCAGCAGCCAAGGGCTAGCGGGATCGGGGGAGACCCAGTACTTC. The rearrangement uses TRBV3-1 and TRBJ2-5; 9 nucleotides line up with TRBD2. V was clipped by 1 base and J by 5 bases; unmatched bases: 8. The CDR3 has 16 amino acids. CDR1 LGHDT and CDR2 YNNKEL come from the germline V gene (reference sequence).

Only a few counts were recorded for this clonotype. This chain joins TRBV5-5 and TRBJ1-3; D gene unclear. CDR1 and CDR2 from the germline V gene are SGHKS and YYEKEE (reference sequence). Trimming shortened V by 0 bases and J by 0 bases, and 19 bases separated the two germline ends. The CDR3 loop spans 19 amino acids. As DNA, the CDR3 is TGTGCCAGCAGCTTGGAAGTGGGCCGTGTTCGGTTCTCTGGAAACACCATATATTTT. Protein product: CASSLEVGRVRFSGNTIYF.

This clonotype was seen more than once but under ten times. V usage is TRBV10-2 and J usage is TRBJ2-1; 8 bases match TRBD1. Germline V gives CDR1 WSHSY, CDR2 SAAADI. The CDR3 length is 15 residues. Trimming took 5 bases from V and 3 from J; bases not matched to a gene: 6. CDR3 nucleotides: TGCGCCAGCAGTTTCGACAGGGGAAGCTACAATGAGCAGTTCTTC. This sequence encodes CASSFDRGSYNEQFF.

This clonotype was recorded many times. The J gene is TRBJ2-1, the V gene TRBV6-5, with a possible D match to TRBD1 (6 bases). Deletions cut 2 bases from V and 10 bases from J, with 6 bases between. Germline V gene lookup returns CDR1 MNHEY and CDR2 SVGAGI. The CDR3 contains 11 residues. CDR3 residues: CASSYDREQFF. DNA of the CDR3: TGTGCCAGCAGTTACGACAGGGAGCAGTTCTTC.

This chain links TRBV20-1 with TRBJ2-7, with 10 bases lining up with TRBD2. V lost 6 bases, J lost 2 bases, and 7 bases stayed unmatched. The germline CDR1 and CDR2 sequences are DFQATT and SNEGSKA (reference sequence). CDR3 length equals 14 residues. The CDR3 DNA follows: TGCAGTGCGCCGGGACTAGCGAACCCCTACGAGCAGTACTTC. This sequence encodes CSAPGLANPYEQYF.

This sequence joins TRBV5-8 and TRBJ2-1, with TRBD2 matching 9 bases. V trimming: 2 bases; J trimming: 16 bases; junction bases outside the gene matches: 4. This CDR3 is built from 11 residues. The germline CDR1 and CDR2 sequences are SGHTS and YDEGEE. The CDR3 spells CASSFVRGGFF. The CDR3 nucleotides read TGTGCCAGCAGCTTCGTGCGGGGGGGTTTCTTC. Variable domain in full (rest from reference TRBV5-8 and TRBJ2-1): EAGVTQSPTHLIKTRGQQATLRCSPISGHTSVYWYQQALGLGLQFLLWYDEGEERNRGNFPPRFSGRQFPNYSSELNVNALELEDSALYLCASSFVRGGFFGPGTRLTVL.

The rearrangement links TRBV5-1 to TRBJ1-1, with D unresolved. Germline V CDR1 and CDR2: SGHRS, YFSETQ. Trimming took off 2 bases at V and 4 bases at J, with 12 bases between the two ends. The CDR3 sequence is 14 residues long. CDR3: CASSFNLGGTEAFF. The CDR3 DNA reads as TGCGCCAGCAGCTTTAACTTAGGAGGCACTGAAGCTTTCTTT.

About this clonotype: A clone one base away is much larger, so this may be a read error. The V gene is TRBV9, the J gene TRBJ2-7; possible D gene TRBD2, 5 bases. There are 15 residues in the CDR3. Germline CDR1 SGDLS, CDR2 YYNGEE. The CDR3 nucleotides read TGTGCCGGCAGCCCCCCCTGGAGCGGTCCCTACGAGCAGTACTTC. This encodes CAGSPPWSGPYEQYF.

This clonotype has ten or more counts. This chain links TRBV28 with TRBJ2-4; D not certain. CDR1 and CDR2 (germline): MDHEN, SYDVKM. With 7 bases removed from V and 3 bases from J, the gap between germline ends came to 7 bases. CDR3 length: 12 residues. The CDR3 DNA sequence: TGTGCCAGCAAAACACGCAAAAACATTCAGTACTTC. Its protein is CASKTRKNIQYF. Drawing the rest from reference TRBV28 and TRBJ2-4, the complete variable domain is DVKVTQSSRYLVKRTGEKVFLECVQDMDHENMFWYRQDPGLGLRLIYFSYDVKMKEKGDIPEGYSVSREKKERFSLILESASTNQTSMYLCASKTRKNIQYFGAGTRLSVL.